Listed below are T cell receptor beta chains from one sample, sequenced in a study of CD8 T cells in Susac syndrome. TCRdb reanalysed the immunoSEQ multiplex PCR reads using MiXCR and keeps one entry per CDR3 protein. This sample has about 190,000 distinct CDR3 sequences, with approximately 95% found just once. Sequencing used CD8+ T cells from PBMCs. These receptor sequences come from a human donor with Susac syndrome. CDR3s include the opening cysteine and the closing phenylalanine or tryptophan. A D gene is named only where the DNA matches it firmly. Some rows mark clone size as missing; the rest say once, few, many or name a class of expanded clone.

d_gene	v_gene	abundance	j_gene	CDR3aa	CDR3nt
NA	TRBV11-2	NA	TRBJ1-2	CASSPRAGISYGYTF	TGTGCCAGCAGCCCCCGGGCGGGGATAAGCTATGGCTACACCTTC
NA	TRBV6-6	NA	TRBJ2-1	CASSYSRDEQFF	TGTGCCAGCAGTTACTCGAGGGATGAGCAGTTCTTC
NA	TRBV28	NA	TRBJ1-2	CASSLGPEWIYGYTF	TGTGCCAGCAGTTTAGGGCCAGAGTGGATCTATGGCTACACCTTC
NA	TRBV12-3/TRBV12-4	NA	TRBJ2-7	CASRFQQGSYEQYF	TGTGCCAGCAGATTTCAACAGGGTTCCTACGAGCAGTACTTC
TRBD1	TRBV4-1	NA	TRBJ2-3	CASSEFWRAQGADTQYF	TGCGCCAGCAGCGAATTTTGGAGAGCACAGGGGGCAGATACGCAGTATTTT
NA	TRBV9	NA	TRBJ2-3	CASSARGEPTDTQYF	TGTGCCAGCAGCGCGCGCGGGGAACCCACAGATACGCAGTATTTT
NA	TRBV3-1	once	TRBJ2-4	CASSQPTRTKNIQYF	TGTGCCAGCAGCCAACCAACTAGGACCAAAAACATTCAGTACTTC
TRBD2	TRBV28	NA	TRBJ2-3	CASTLLAGGGSGSGDTQYF	TGTGCCAGCACCCTATTAGCGGGAGGAGGGAGTGGTTCCGGAGATACGCAGTATTTT
NA	TRBV29-1	NA	TRBJ1-1	CSVPGQGRGTEAFF	TGCAGCGTACCTGGGCAGGGACGAGGAACTGAAGCTTTCTTT
TRBD2	TRBV15	NA	TRBJ2-1	CATSRDSGTSLHEQFF	TGTGCCACCAGCAGAGATTCGGGGACTAGCCTTCATGAGCAGTTCTTC
NA	TRBV27	once	TRBJ1-2	CASGGYSWNYGYTF	TGTGCCAGCGGGGGCTATAGCTGGAACTATGGCTACACCTTC
NA	TRBV9	NA	TRBJ2-2	CASSESVTGELFF	TGTGCCAGCAGCGAGTCGGTTACGGGGGAGCTGTTTTTT
NA	TRBV27	few	TRBJ2-7	CASSTGPSYEQYF	TGTGCCAGCAGTACAGGACCCTCCTACGAGCAGTACTTC
NA	TRBV5-6	NA	TRBJ2-6	CASSPSLSGANVLTF	TGTGCCAGCAGCCCCTCTCTCTCTGGGGCCAACGTCCTGACTTTC
NA	TRBV6-5	NA	TRBJ2-5	CASSYSTSFGETQYF	TGTGCCAGCAGTTACTCGACTAGTTTTGGAGAGACCCAGTACTTC
TRBD1	TRBV10-3	NA	TRBJ1-1	CAIGTGGLTEAFF	TGTGCCATAGGGACAGGGGGCTTAACTGAAGCTTTCTTT
TRBD1	TRBV19	NA	TRBJ1-2	CASTPGQLRIYGYTF	TGTGCCAGTACCCCGGGACAGCTTAGAATCTATGGCTACACCTTC
NA	TRBV7-9	few	TRBJ2-3	CASSLGTGTVFRTDTQYF	TGTGCCAGCAGCTTAGGTACAGGGACCGTGTTTCGCACAGATACGCAGTATTTT
TRBD1	TRBV12-3/TRBV12-4	NA	TRBJ1-2	CASNMGQGLGYTF	TGTGCCAGCAATATGGGACAGGGACTAGGCTACACCTTC
TRBD1	TRBV7-9	NA	TRBJ2-6	CASERQGDGANVLTF	TGTGCCAGCGAACGACAGGGTGATGGGGCCAACGTCCTGACTTTC
TRBD1	TRBV4-1	NA	TRBJ1-6	CASSSRDRGYSPLHF	TGCGCCAGCAGCTCCCGGGACAGGGGATATTCACCCCTCCACTTT
NA	TRBV10-3	NA	TRBJ2-4	CAISEGENIQYF	TGTGCCATCAGTGAGGGAGAAAACATTCAGTACTTC
NA	TRBV7-8	NA	TRBJ2-1	CASSHSGLAYNEQFF	TGTGCCAGCAGCCACTCAGGATTAGCCTACAATGAGCAGTTCTTC
TRBD2	TRBV20-1	NA	TRBJ2-1	CSAPRAGRYNNEQFF	TGCAGTGCTCCTCGAGCGGGACGATATAACAATGAGCAGTTCTTC
TRBD1	TRBV9	NA	TRBJ2-7	CASSVAPGGNYEQYF	TGTGCCAGCAGCGTAGCCCCAGGGGGCAACTACGAGCAGTACTTC
TRBD2	TRBV9	NA	TRBJ2-1	CASSAAGTSKNEQFF	TGTGCCAGCAGCGCGGCCGGGACTAGTAAAAATGAGCAGTTCTTC
TRBD2	TRBV6-1	NA	TRBJ2-7	CASTPSGGERAYGQYF	TGTGCCAGCACCCCCTCGGGAGGTGAACGGGCCTACGGGCAGTACTTC
TRBD2	TRBV7-8	NA	TRBJ2-3	CASSRGLAAGDTQYF	TGTGCCAGCAGCCGGGGACTAGCGGCTGGGGATACGCAGTATTTT